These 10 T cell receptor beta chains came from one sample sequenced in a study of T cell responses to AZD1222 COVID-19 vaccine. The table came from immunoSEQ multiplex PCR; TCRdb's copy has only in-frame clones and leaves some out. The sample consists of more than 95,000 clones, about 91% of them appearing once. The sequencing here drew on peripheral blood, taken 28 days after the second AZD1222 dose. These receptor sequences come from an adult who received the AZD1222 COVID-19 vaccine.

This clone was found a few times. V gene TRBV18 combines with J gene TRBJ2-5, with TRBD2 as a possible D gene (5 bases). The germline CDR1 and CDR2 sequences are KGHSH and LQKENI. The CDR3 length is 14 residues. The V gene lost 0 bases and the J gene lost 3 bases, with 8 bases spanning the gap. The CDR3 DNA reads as TGTGCCAGCTCACCACCGACTACAAAAGAGACCCAGTACTTC. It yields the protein CASSPPTTKETQYF.

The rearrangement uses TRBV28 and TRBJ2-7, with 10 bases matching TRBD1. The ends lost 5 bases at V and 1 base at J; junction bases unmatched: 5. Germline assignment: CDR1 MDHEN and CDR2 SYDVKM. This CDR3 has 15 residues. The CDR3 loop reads CASSPTGGISYEQYF. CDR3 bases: TGTGCCAGCAGTCCGACAGGGGGCATATCCTACGAGCAGTACTTC. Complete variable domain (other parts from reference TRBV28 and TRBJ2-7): DVKVTQSSRYLVKRTGEKVFLECVQDMDHENMFWYRQDPGLGLRLIYFSYDVKMKEKGDIPEGYSVSREKKERFSLILESASTNQTSMYLCASSPTGGISYEQYFGPGTRLTVT.

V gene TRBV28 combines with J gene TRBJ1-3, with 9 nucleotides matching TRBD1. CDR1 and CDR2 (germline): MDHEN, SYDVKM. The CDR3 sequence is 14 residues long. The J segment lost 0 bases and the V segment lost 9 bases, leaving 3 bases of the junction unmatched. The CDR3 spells CARTTGGSGNTIYF. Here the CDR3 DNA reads TGTGCCAGAACGACAGGGGGCTCTGGAAACACCATATATTTT.

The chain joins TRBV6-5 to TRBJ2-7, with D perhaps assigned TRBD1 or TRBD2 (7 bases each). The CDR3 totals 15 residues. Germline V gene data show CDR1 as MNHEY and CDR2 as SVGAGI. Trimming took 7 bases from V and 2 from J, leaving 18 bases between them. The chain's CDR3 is CASTRTGAGAYEQYF. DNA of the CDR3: TGTGCCAGCACTCGAACAGGGGCGGGGGCCTACGAGCAGTACTTC.

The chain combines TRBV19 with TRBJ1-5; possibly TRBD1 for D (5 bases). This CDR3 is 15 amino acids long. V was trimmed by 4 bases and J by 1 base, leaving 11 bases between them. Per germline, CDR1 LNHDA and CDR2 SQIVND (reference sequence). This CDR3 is CASSRSGLSNQPQHF. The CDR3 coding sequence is TGTGCCAGTAGTAGGTCAGGGTTGAGCAATCAGCCCCAGCATTTT.

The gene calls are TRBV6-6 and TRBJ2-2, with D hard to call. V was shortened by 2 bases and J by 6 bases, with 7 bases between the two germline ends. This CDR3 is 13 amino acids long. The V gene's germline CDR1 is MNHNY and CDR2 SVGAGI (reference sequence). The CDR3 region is CASSYGEAGELFF. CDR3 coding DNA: TGTGCCAGCAGTTACGGCGAGGCCGGGGAGCTGTTTTTT.

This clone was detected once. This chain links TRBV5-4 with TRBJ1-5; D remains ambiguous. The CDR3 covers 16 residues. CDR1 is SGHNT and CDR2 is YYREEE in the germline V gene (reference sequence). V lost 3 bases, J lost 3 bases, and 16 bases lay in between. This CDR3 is CASSSGGPASNQPQHF. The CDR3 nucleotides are TGTGCCAGCAGCTCAGGAGGACCGGCATCCAATCAGCCCCAGCATTTT.

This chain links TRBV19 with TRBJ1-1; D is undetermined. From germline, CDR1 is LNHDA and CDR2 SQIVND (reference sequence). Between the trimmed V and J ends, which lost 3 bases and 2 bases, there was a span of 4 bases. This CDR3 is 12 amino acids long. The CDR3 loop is CASSMDNTEAFF. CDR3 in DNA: TGTGCCAGTAGTATGGATAACACTGAAGCTTTCTTT.

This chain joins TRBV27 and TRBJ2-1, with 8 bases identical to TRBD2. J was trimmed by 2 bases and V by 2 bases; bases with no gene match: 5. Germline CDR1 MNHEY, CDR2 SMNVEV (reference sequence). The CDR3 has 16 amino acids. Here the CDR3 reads CASSLAPSGPYNEQFF. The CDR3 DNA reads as TGTGCCAGCAGTTTAGCCCCTAGCGGGCCCTACAATGAGCAGTTCTTC.

CDR3 in amino acids: CASSLTAYNEQFF. The CDR3, as DNA: TGTGCCAGCAGCTTAACAGCCTACAATGAGCAGTTCTTC. V is TRBV11-2 and J is TRBJ2-1, with unresolved D. The CDR3 covers 13 residues. Germline V gives CDR1 SGHAT, CDR2 FQNNGV. V shed 2 bases and J shed 2 bases, with 4 bases lying between them.